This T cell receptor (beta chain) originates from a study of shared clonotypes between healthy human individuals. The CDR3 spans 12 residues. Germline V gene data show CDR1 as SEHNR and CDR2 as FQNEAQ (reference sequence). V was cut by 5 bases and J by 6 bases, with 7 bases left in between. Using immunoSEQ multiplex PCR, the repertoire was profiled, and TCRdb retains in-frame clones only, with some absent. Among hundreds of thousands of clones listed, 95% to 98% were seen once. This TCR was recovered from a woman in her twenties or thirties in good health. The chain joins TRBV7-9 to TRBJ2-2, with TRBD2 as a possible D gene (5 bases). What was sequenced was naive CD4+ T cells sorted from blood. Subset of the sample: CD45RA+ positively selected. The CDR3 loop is CASSRESGELFF. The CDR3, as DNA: TGTGCCAGCAGCAGGGAGTCCGGGGAGCTGTTTTTT.